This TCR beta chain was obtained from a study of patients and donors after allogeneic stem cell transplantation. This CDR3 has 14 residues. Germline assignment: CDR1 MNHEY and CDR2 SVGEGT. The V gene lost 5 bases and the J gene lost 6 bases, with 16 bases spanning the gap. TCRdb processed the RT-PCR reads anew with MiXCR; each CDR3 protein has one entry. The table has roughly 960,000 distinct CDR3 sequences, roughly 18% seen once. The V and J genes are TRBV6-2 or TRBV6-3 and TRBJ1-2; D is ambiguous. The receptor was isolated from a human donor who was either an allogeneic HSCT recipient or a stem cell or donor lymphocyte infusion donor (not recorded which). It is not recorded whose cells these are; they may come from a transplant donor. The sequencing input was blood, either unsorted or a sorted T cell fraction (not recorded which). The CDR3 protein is CASSQRPSSNGYTF. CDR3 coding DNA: TGTGCCAGCAGTCAACGTCCATCAAGCAATGGCTACACCTTC.